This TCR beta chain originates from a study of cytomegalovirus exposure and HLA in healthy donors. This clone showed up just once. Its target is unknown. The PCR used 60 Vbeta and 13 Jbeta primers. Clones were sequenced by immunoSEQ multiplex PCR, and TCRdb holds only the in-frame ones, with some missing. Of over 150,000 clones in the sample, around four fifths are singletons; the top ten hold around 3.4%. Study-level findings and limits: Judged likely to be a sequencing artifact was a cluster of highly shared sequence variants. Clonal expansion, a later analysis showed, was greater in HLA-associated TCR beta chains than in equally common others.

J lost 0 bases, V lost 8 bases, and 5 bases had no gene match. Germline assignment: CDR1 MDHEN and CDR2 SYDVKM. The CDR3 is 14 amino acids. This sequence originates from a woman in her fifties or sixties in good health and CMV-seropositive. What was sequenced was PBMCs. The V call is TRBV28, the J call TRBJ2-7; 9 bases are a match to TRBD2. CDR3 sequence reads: CASRAGGSSYEQYF. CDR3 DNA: TGTGCCAGCCGAGCGGGAGGTTCCTCCTACGAGCAGTACTTC.